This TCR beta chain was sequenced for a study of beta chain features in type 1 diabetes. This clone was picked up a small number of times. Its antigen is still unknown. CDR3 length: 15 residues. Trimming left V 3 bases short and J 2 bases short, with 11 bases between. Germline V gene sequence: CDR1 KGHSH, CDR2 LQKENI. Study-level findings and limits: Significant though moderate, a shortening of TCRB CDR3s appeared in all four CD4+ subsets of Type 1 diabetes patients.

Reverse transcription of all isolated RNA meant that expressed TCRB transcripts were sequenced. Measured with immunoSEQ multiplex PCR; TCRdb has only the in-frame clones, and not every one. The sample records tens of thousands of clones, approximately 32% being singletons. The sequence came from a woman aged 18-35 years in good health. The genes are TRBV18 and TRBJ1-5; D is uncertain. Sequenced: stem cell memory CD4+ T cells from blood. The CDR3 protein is CASSPVDTGNQPQHF. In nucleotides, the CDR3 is TGTGCCAGCTCACCGGTTGATACGGGCAATCAGCCCCAGCATTTT.